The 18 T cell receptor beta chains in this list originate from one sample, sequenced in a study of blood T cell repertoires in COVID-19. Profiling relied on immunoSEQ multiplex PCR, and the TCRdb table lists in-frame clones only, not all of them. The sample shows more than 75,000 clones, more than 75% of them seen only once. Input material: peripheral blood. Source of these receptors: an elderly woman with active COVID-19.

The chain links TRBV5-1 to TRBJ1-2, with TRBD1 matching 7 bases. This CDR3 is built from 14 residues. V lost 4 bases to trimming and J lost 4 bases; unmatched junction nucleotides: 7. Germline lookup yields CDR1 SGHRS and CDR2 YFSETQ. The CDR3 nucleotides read TGCGCCAGCAGCCTAGGGACAGTCTCCTATGGCTACACCTTC. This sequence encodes CASSLGTVSYGYTF.

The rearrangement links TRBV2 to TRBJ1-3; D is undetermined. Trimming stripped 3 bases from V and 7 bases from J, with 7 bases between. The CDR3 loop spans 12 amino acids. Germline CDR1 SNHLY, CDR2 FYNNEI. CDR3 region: CASSDYGNTIYF. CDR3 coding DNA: TGTGCCAGCAGTGATTACGGGAACACCATATATTTT.

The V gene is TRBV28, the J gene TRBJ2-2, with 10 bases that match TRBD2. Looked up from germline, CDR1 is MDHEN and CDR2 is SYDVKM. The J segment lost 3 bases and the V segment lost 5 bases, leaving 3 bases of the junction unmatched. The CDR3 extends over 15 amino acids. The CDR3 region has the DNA TGTGCCAGCAGTACTAGCGGGACGCACACCGGGGAGCTGTTTTTT. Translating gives CASSTSGTHTGELFF.

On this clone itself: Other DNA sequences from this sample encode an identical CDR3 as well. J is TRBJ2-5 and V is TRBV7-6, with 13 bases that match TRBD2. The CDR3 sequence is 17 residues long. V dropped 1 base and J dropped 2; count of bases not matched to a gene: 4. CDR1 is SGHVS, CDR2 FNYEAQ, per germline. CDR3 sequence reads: CASSLGLAGGGQETQYF. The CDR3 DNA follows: TGTGCCAGCAGCTTAGGACTAGCGGGAGGTGGACAAGAGACCCAGTACTTC.

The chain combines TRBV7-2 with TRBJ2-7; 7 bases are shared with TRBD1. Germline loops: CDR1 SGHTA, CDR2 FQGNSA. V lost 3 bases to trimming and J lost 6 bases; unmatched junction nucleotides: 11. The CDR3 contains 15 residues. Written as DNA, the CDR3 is TGTGCCAGCAGCTTGGAGACAGGGTCGCCCCTCGAGCAGTACTTC. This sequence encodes CASSLETGSPLEQYF. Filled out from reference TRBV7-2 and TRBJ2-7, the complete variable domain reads GAGVSQSPSNKVTEKGKDVELRCDPISGHTALYWYRQSLGQGLEFLIYFQGNSAPDKSGLPSDRFSAERTGGSVSTLTIQRTQQEDSAVYLCASSLETGSPLEQYFGPGTRLTVT.

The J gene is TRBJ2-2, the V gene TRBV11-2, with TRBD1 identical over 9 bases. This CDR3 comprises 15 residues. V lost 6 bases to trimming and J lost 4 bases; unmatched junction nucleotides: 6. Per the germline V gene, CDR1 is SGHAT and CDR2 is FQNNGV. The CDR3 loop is CASSKQGAVTGELFF. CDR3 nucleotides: TGTGCCAGCAGTAAACAGGGGGCGGTCACCGGGGAGCTGTTTTTT.

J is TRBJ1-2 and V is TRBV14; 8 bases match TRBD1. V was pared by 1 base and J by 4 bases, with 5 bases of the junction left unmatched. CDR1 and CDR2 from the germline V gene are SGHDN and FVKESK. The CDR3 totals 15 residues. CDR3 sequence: CASSQVPTGVYGYTF. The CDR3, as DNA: TGTGCCAGCAGCCAAGTGCCGACAGGGGTCTATGGCTACACCTTC.

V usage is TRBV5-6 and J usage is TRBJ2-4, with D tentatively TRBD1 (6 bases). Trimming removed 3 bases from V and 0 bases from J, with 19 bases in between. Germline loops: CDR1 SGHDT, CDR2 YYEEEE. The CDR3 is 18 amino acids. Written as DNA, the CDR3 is TGTGCCAGCAGCTCAACCACCAGGGGAAGGGTAGCCAAAAACATTCAGTACTTC. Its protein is CASSSTTRGRVAKNIQYF.

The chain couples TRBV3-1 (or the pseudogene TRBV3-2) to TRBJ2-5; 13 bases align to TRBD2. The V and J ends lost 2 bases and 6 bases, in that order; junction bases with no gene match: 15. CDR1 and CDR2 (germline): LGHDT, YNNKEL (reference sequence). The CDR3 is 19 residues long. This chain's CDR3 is CASSQRGGLAGLLLKTQYF. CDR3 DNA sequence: TGTGCCAGCAGCCAACGAGGGGGACTAGCGGGACTCTTGTTAAAGACCCAGTACTTC.

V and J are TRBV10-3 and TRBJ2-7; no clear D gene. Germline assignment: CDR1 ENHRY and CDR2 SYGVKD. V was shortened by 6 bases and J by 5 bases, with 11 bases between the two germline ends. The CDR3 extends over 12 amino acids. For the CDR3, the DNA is TGTGCCATCAGCCTTAGTCAGGACGAGCAGTACTTC. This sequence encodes CAISLSQDEQYF.

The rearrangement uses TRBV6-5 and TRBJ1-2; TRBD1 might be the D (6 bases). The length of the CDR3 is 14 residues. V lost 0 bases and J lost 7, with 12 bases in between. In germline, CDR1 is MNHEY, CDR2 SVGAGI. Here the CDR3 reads CASSYSGGLGGYTF. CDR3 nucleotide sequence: TGTGCCAGCAGTTACTCCGGGGGGCTCGGTGGCTACACCTTC.

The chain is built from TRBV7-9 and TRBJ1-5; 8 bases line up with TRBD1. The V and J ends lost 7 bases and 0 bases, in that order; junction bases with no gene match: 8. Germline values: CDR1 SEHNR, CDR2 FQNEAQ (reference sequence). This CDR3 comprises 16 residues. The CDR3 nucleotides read TGTGCCAGCACCGGGACAGGAGGAGATAGCAATCAGCCCCAGCATTTT. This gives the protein CASTGTGGDSNQPQHF. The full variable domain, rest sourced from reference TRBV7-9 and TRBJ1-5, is DTGVSQNPRHKITKRGQNVTFRCDPISEHNRLYWYRQTLGQGPEFLTYFQNEAQLEKSRLLSDRFSAERPKGSFSTLEIQRTEQGDSAMYLCASTGTGGDSNQPQHFGDGTRLSIL.

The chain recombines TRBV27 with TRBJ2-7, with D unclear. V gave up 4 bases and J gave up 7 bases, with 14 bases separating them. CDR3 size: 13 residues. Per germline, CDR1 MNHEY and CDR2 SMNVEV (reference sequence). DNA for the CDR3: TGTGCCAGCAGTTCGATCCTTACTTGGGAGCAGTACTTC. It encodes CASSSILTWEQYF.

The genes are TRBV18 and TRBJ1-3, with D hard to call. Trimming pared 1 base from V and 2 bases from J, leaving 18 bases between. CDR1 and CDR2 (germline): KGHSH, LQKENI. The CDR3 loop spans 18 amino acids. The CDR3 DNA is TGTGCCAGCTCACCACGGGGATTCGAGGACTCCACTGGAAACACCATATATTTT. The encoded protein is CASSPRGFEDSTGNTIYF.

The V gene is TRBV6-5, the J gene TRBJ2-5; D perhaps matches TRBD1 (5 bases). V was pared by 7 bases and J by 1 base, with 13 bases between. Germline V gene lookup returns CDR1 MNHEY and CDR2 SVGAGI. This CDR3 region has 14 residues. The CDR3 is CASTQGALQETQYF. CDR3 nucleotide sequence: TGTGCCAGCACCCAAGGGGCCCTCCAAGAGACCCAGTACTTC.

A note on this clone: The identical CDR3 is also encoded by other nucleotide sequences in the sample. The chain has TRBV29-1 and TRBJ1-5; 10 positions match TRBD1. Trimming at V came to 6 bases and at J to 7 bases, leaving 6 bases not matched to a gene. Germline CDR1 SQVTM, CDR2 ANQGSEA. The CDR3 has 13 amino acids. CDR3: CSVRTGGGQPQHF. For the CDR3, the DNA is TGCAGCGTCCGGACAGGGGGGGGACAGCCCCAGCATTTT.

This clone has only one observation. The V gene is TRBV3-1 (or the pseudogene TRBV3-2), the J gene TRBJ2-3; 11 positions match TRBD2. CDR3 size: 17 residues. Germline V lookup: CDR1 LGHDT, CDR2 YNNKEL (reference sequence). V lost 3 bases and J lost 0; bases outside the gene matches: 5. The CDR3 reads CASSHLTSGSSTDTQYF. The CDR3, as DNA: TGTGCCAGCAGCCACCTCACTAGCGGGAGTAGCACAGATACGCAGTATTTT.

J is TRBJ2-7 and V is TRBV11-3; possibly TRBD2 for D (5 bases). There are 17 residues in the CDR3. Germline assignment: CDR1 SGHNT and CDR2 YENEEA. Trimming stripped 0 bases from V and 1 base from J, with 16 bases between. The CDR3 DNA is TGTGCCAGCAGCTTAGAAGAGGGCAGCATAGAATCCTACGAGCAGTACTTC. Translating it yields CASSLEEGSIESYEQYF.